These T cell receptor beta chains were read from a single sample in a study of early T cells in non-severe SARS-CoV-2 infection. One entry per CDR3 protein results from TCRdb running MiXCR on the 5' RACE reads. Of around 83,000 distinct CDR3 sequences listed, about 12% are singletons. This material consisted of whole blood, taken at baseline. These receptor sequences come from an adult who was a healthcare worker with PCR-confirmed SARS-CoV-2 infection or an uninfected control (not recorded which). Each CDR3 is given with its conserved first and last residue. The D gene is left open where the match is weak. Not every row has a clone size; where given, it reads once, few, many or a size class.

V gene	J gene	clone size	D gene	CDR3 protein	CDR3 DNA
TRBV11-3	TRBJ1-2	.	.	CASSPGPYGGYTF	TGTGCCAGCAGCCCCGGACCATACGGCGGCTACACCTTC
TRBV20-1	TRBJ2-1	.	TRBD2	CSARRAGGYNEQFF	TGCAGTGCCCGCAGAGCGGGGGGCTACAATGAGCAGTTCTTC
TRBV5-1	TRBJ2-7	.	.	CASSPGTLAYYEQYF	TGCGCCAGCAGCCCCGGGACACTGGCCTACTACGAGCAGTACTTC
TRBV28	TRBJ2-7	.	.	CASTWGSYEQYF	TGTGCCAGCACCTGGGGCTCCTACGAGCAGTACTTC
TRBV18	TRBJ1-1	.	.	CASSPGAATEAFF	TGTGCCAGCTCACCAGGGGCGGCCACTGAAGCTTTCTTT
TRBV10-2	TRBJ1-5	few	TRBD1	CASSLQGPQPQHF	TGCGCCAGCAGTCTACAGGGGCCACAACCCCAGCATTTT
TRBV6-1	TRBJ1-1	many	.	CASSEGGVNTEAFF	TGTGCCAGCAGTGAAGGAGGGGTGAACACTGAAGCTTTCTTT
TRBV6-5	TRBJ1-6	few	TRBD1	CASSYGTGLSPLHF	TGTGCCAGCAGTTACGGGACAGGGCTCTCACCCCTCCACTTT
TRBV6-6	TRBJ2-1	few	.	CASSYALVGSSYNEQFF	TGTGCCAGCAGTTACGCGCTTGTCGGAAGCTCCTACAATGAGCAGTTCTTC
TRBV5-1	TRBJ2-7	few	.	CASSFRAGYEQYF	TGCGCCAGCAGCTTCCGGGCCGGCTACGAGCAGTACTTC
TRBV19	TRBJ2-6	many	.	CASSITLGTASGANVLTF	TGTGCCAGTAGTATAACCTTAGGGACCGCCTCTGGGGCCAACGTCCTGACTTTC
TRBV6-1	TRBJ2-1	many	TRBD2	CASSYLTSATYNEQFF	TGTGCCAGCTCGTATCTAACTAGCGCCACCTACAATGAGCAGTTCTTC
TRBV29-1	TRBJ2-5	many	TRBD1	CSVEPLGQALETQYF	TGCAGCGTTGAACCTCTGGGACAGGCTCTGGAGACCCAGTACTTC
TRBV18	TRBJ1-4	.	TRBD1	CASSPTQGDRLFF	TGTGCCAGCTCACCAACTCAGGGGGACAGACTGTTTTTT
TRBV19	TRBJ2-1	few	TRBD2	CASSPRLADEQFF	TGTGCCAGTAGTCCCCGACTAGCGGATGAGCAGTTCTTC
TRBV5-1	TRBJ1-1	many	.	CASSQGRGTEAFF	TGCGCCAGCAGTCAGGGAAGAGGCACTGAAGCTTTCTTT
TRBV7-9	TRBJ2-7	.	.	CASSPLGGERTYEQYF	TGTGCCAGCAGCCCACTGGGGGGCGAAAGGACCTACGAGCAGTACTTC
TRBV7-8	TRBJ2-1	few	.	CASSSDWIYNEQFF	TGTGCCAGCAGCTCGGACTGGATATACAATGAGCAGTTCTTC
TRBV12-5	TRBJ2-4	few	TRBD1	CASGPGQGKNIQYF	TGTGCTAGTGGTCCCGGACAGGGGAAAAACATTCAGTACTTC
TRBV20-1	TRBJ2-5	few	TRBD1	CSASPSDREETQYF	TGCAGTGCTTCCCCTTCGGACAGGGAAGAGACCCAGTACTTC
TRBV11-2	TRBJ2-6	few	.	CASSLGTLPGANVLTF	TGTGCCAGCAGCTTAGGAACTTTGCCTGGGGCCAACGTCCTGACTTTC
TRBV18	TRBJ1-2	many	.	CASSPQGAYGYTF	TGTGCCAGCTCACCACAGGGCGCCTATGGCTACACCTTC
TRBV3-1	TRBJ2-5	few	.	CASSPRGRGGETQYF	TGTGCCAGCAGCCCCCGAGGGAGGGGGGGGGAGACCCAGTACTTC
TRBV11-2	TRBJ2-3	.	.	CASSLVGGADTQYF	TGTGCCAGCAGCTTAGTTGGCGGGGCAGATACGCAGTATTTT
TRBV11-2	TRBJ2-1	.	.	CASSFGAGHIYNEQFF	TGTGCCAGCAGCTTTGGGGCGGGACACATTTACAATGAGCAGTTCTTC
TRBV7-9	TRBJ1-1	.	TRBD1	CASSLEGGRGHTEAFF	TGTGCCAGCAGCCTCGAAGGGGGCAGGGGGCACACTGAAGCTTTCTTT
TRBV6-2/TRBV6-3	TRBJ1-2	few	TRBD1	CASSRDRQGAQNVANYGYTF	TGTGCCAGCAGTAGGGACCGACAGGGGGCCCAGAACGTCGCTAACTATGGCTACACCTTC
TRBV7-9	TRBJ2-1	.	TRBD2	CSGVSSYNEQFF	TGTAGCGGGGTCAGCTCCTACAATGAGCAGTTCTTC
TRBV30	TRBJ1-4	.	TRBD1	CAWSRQGAGEKLFF	TGTGCCTGGAGTCGACAGGGGGCAGGGGAAAAACTGTTTTTT
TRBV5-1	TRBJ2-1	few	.	CASSLVNGGRNEQFF	TGCGCCAGCAGCTTGGTGAATGGGGGGCGCAATGAGCAGTTCTTC
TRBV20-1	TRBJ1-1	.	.	CSASLGREAFF	TGCAGTGCTAGTCTAGGGCGGGAAGCTTTCTTT
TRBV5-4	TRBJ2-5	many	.	CASSLAGASQETQYF	TGTGCCAGCAGCTTGGCGGGGGCCTCCCAAGAGACCCAGTACTTC
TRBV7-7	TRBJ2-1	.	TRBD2	CASSLGGGLAGNEQFF	TGTGCTAGCAGCTTAGGTGGAGGGCTAGCGGGCAATGAGCAGTTCTTC
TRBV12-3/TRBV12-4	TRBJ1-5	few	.	CASRMTGLGGNQPQHF	TGTGCCAGCAGGATGACAGGTCTAGGTGGCAATCAGCCCCAGCATTTT
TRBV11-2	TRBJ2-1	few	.	CASSLQGIYNEQFF	TGTGCCAGCAGCTTACAGGGAATATACAATGAGCAGTTCTTC
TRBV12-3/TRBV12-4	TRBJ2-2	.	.	CASSFGGATGELFF	TGTGCCAGCAGTTTTGGGGGCGCGACCGGGGAGCTGTTTTTT
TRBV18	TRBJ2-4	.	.	CASSPGQPKNIQYF	TGTGCCAGCTCACCTGGACAGCCAAAAAACATTCAGTACTTC
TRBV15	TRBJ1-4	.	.	CATSPDLNEKLFF	TGTGCCACCAGCCCGGACTTAAATGAAAAACTGTTTTTT
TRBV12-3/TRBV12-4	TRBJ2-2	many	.	CASSLFRRSNTGELFF	TGTGCCAGCAGTTTATTTAGGCGGTCGAACACCGGGGAGCTGTTTTTT
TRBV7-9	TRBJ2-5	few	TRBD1	CAIQDRAETQYF	TGTGCCATTCAGGACAGGGCTGAGACCCAGTACTTC
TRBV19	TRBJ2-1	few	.	CASSIGVGIDNEQFF	TGTGCCAGTAGTATAGGGGTCGGGATCGACAATGAGCAGTTCTTC
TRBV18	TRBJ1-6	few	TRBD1	CASSPAGQGINSPLHF	TGTGCCAGCTCACCAGCGGGACAGGGGATAAATTCACCCCTCCACTTT
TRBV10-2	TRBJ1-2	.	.	CASSGGREGGYTF	TGCGCCAGCAGCGGGGGGCGCGAGGGTGGCTACACCTTC
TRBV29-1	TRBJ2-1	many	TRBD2	CSVEAGVSYNEQFF	TGCAGCGTTGAGGCGGGGGTCTCCTACAATGAGCAGTTCTTC
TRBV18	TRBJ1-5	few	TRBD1	CASSPGQDSNQPQHF	TGTGCCAGCTCACCGGGACAGGATAGCAATCAGCCCCAGCATTTT
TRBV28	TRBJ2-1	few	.	CASKAFDEQFF	TGTGCCAGTAAAGCCTTCGATGAGCAGTTCTTC
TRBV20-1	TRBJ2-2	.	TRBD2	CSARGVLAGGTGELFF	TGCAGTGCTAGAGGGGTGTTAGCGGGAGGGACCGGGGAGCTGTTTTTT
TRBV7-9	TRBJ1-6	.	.	CASSLVSGMISSYNSPLHF	TGTGCCAGCAGCTTAGTCTCTGGGATGATAAGCTCCTATAATTCACCCCTCCACTTT
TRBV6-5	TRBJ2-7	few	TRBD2	CASSYSGTSGAYEQYF	TGTGCCAGCAGTTACTCTGGGACTAGCGGGGCCTACGAGCAGTACTTC